This paragraph reports one TCR beta chain. These data are taken from a study of control samples from healthy donors and cancer patients. There are 13 residues in the CDR3. Unmatched junction bases numbered 4, after V lost 5 bases and J lost 5 bases. Data came from immunoSEQ multiplex PCR; TCRdb stores just in-frame clones and leaves some out. There are about 120,000 clones in the sample; about 94% occur only once, and 2.6% lies in the top ten. The sequenced material came from blood. V is TRBV12-3 or TRBV12-4 and J is TRBJ2-5; 8 bases align to TRBD1. This receptor was obtained from a man under 40 in good health. The CDR3 sequence: CASSPDREETQYF. As DNA, the CDR3 is TGTGCCAGCAGTCCGGACAGGGAGGAGACCCAGTACTTC.